Sequencing of this TCR beta chain was carried out in a study of T cells after yellow fever vaccination (dated by TCRdb to the late 2010s). In the study overall: The SMART-Seq v4 Ultra Low Input RNA kit was used to prepare libraries from fractions with low cell numbers. Blood was collected at multiple timepoints before and after primary and secondary immunization, and bulk PBMC replicates and cell subsets were isolated. The cohort comprised two healthy male donors, one aged 18 to 30 and one aged 30 to 40 years. Bulk TCR alpha and beta repertoires were sequenced longitudinally to track T-cell clones before and after primary and booster YFV17D yellow fever vaccination.

Broader findings and caveats from the paper: The secondary T-cell response was found to be weaker but faster than the primary response, with a peak reached on day 5 rather than on day 15. Most clones expanded after primary vaccination (96% of CD4 and approximately 90% of CD8) were re-detected after the booster, suggesting that broad memory maintenance occurred. FACS-sorted repertoires could contain abundant contaminating clonotypes from the bulk population, so computational filtering was required. A small share of clonotypes occurred in both CD4 and CD8 compartments, likely arising from convergent recombination. Only a couple of donors were included in the study, so the extent to which the findings can be generalized is limited.

TCR cDNA was synthesized by 5'RACE template switching, which introduced a universal primer site and unique molecular identifiers. cDNA synthesis was primed from both the TCR alpha and TCR beta constant segments. Library amplification used two PCR steps, and the second PCR step added sample barcodes and sequencing adapters. Sequencing of the libraries was done on either Illumina HiSeq 2500 (2x100 bp) or NovaSeq (2x150 bp). The source study handled its data this way. MIGEC was used to demultiplex reads and collapse the reads into UMI consensus sequences, and MiXCR was used for V(D)J alignment. Vaccine-responding clonotypes were identified with edgeR using replicate PBMC samples, with FDR below 0.01 and a log2 fold change above 5 up to day 15 being required. Bulk clonotypes were assigned CD4 or CD8 identity according to which sequenced CD4 or CD8 repertoire held them at higher abundance. The public reads were quality trimmed at Q25 with fastp and then assembled into clones with MiXCR by TCRdb, keeping productive beta chains. Merged by CDR3 protein, the rows form single entries marked with the most common genes and DNA. These V and J calls derive from TCRdb rather than the authors' analysis. Within this sample are around 250,000 distinct CDR3 sequences, with around 7% of them counted one time only. In total, the top ten clones hold roughly 0.9% of the sample.

The treatment or condition label corresponds to: live attenuated yellow fever vaccine strain. PBMCs were isolated from peripheral blood using a standard Ficoll-Paque protocol. Dynabeads CD4 and CD8 positive selection kits were used to isolate the CD4 and CD8 T-cell fractions. TriZol was used to extract RNA from bulk PBMCs, from CD4 and CD8 fractions, and from dextramer-positive and dextramer-negative fractions. This clonotype appeared many times. Which antigen it targets is not known. No base quality information exists; no much larger clone differs at one position. The material was CD4+ T cells sorted from PBMCs, obtained 15 days after the yellow fever booster vaccination. This sequence originates from a man aged 30-40 years who received the YFV17D yellow fever vaccine.

The CDR3 corresponds to CASSPRDRFEKLFF. The nucleotides read TGTGCCAGCAGTCCGCGGGACAGGTTTGAAAAACTGTTTTTT. The V and J genes are TRBV12-3 or TRBV12-4 and TRBJ1-4, with 8 bases aligning to TRBD1. The germline V and J ends show losses of 5 bases and 7 bases respectively, and no gene match explains 6 bases of the junction. CDR3 length: 14 amino acids, cysteine to phenylalanine. Left in the record is the CDR3 DNA by itself, 42 bases read in frame from the first base.